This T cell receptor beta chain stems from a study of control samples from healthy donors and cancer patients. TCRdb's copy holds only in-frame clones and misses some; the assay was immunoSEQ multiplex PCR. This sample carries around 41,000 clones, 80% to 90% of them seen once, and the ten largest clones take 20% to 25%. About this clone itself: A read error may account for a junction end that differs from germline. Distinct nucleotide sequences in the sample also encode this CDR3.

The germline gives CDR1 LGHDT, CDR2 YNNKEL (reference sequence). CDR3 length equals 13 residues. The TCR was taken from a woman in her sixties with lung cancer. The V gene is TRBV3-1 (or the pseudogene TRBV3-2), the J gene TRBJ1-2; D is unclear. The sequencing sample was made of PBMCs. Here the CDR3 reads CASSQTQGYGYTF. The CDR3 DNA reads TGTGCTAGCAGCCAAACACAAGGGTATGGCTACACCTTC.